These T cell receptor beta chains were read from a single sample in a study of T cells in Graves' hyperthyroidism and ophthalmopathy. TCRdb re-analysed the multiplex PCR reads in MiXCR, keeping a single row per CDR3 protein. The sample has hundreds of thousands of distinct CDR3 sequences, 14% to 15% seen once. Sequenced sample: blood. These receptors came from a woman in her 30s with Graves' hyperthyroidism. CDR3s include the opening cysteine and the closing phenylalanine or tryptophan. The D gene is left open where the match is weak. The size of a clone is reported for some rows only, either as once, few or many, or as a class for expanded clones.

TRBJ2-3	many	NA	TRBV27	TGTGCCACCCTGTTAACAGATACGCAGTATTTT	CATLLTDTQYF
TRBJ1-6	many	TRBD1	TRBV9	TGTGCCAGCAGCGAGAGGACAGGAGTTGGTTCACCCCTCCACTTT	CASSERTGVGSPLHF
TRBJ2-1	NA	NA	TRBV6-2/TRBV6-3	TGTGCCAGCAGACCCGGGACAAACTCCTACAATGAGCAGTTCTTC	CASRPGTNSYNEQFF
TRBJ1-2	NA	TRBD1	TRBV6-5	TGTGCCAGCAGTTACGGGACAGGCACCTATGGCTACACCTTC	CASSYGTGTYGYTF
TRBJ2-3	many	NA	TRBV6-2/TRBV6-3	TGTGCCAGCACGGGACGCACAGATACGCAGTATTTT	CASTGRTDTQYF
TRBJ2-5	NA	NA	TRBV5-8	TGCGCCAGCAGCTTGGGGTTCCGACAGGACCAAGAGACCCAGTACTTC	CASSLGFRQDQETQYF
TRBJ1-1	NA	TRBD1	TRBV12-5	TGTGCTAGTGCCGGGACAGGGAACACTGAAGCTTTCTTT	CASAGTGNTEAFF
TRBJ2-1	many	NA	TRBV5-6	TGTGCCAGCAGCCTACAAGAGGGCGCCTACAATGAGCAGTTCTTC	CASSLQEGAYNEQFF
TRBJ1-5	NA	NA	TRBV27	TGTGCCAGCAGTTTAAACGGTGGGAGACAGCCCCAGCATTTT	CASSLNGGRQPQHF
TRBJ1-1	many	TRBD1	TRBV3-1	TGTGCCAGCAGTGGCGCAGGGGGGAGGACTGAAGCTTTCTTT	CASSGAGGRTEAFF
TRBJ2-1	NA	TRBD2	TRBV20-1	TGCAGTGCCCACCACCCCCGCCGCGGGAGCAATGAGCAGTTCTTC	CSAHHPRRGSNEQFF